Below are 21 T cell receptor beta chains sequenced from a single sample in a study of CD8+ T cells in alopecia areata. This sample's treatment: oral pan-JAK inhibitor, 5-10 mg twice daily. As part of sample collection, lesional scalp punch biopsies and peripheral blood were taken from alopecia areata patients. After isolation, RNA underwent reverse transcription to generate cDNA as the sequencing template. Only in-frame clones appear in the TCRdb table, and some are missing; sequencing was by immunoSEQ multiplex PCR. This table holds 5,000 or so clones, around 64% found once. The material was skin, obtained at week 24, from a patient treated with tofacitinib. These receptors were taken from a human donor with alopecia areata.

V gene TRBV29-1 combines with J gene TRBJ2-3; weak D call: TRBD1 (5 bases). The CDR3 has 13 amino acids. Germline assignment: CDR1 SQVTM and CDR2 ANQGSEA. V shed 7 bases and J shed 2 bases, with 13 bases lying between them. The CDR3 nucleotides are TGCAGCGCCCAAAGGGGAAACACAGATACGCAGTATTTT. Protein sequence: CSAQRGNTDTQYF.

The rearrangement links TRBV4-2 to TRBJ1-2; no reliable D call. CDR1 is LGHNA, CDR2 YNFKEQ, per germline. The CDR3 is 15 amino acids. Trimming removed 0 bases from V and 4 bases from J, with 12 bases in between. CDR3 bases: TGTGCCAGCAGCCAAGATGGGTCTAGAGGCTATGGCTACACCTTC. Its protein is CASSQDGSRGYGYTF.

This chain connects TRBV28 to TRBJ2-2; 9 bases fit TRBD2. V lost 6 bases, J lost 7 bases, and 12 bases stayed unmatched. CDR1 is MDHEN, CDR2 SYDVKM, per germline. The CDR3 length is 16 residues. The CDR3 protein is CASSISGGHLNGELFF. CDR3 nucleotide sequence: TGTGCCAGCAGCATTAGCGGGGGCCATTTGAACGGGGAGCTGTTTTTT.

The chain is built from TRBV5-1 and TRBJ2-5; 9 bases fit TRBD2. J lost 4 bases, V lost 2 bases, and 3 bases had no gene match. The CDR3 contains 14 residues. Germline-derived CDR1 and CDR2 are SGHRS and YFSETQ. This chain's CDR3 is CASSLKLAGETQYF. The CDR3 coding sequence is TGCGCCAGCAGCTTAAAACTAGCGGGAGAGACCCAGTACTTC.

Here the CDR3 DNA reads TGCGCCAGCAGCCAAGATGGGGGCGGAGCCTACGAGCAGTACTTC. This gives the protein CASSQDGGGAYEQYF. The V and J genes are TRBV4-1 and TRBJ2-7, with D tentatively TRBD1 (6 bases). CDR1 MGHRA and CDR2 YSYEKL come from the germline V gene. The V end lost 0 bases, the J end lost 2 bases, and 11 bases lay between the germline ends. The CDR3 contains 15 residues.

This clone was observed once. The rearrangement links TRBV5-1 to TRBJ2-5; no firm D call. V gave up 4 bases and J gave up 5 bases, with 12 bases separating them. The CDR3 contains 13 residues. Looked up from germline, CDR1 is SGHRS and CDR2 is YFSETQ. The CDR3 spells CASSPELGETQYF. CDR3 bases: TGCGCCAGCAGCCCCGAGTTAGGGGAGACCCAGTACTTC.

The rearrangement links TRBV6-1 to TRBJ2-2; D tentatively reads TRBD1 or TRBD2 (5 bases each). Between the trimmed V and J ends, which lost 6 bases and 2 bases, there was a span of 16 bases. The CDR3 totals 16 residues. Per the germline V gene, CDR1 is MNHNS and CDR2 is SASEGT. DNA of the CDR3: TGTGCCAGCAGAGAATCCCCGGGGCGCAACACCGGGGAGCTGTTTTTT. Translation: CASRESPGRNTGELFF.

The chain employs TRBV5-1 and TRBJ1-4; 8 bases fit TRBD1. The CDR3 is made up of 16 amino acids. Trimming removed 0 bases from V and 3 bases from J; junction bases left unmatched: 4. Germline assignment: CDR1 SGHRS and CDR2 YFSETQ. CDR3 residues: CASSLDRDRPNEKLFF. In DNA, the CDR3 is TGCGCCAGCAGCTTGGACCGGGACAGGCCTAATGAAAAACTGTTTTTT.

The rearrangement joins TRBV29-1 to TRBJ2-1, with a weak D call TRBD1 (5 bases). The CDR3 has 15 amino acids. Trimming cost V 2 bases and J 0 bases, with 11 bases left between them. Germline values: CDR1 SQVTM, CDR2 ANQGSEA. The CDR3 here is CSVENIDSSYNEQFF. CDR3 DNA: TGCAGCGTTGAAAATATTGACAGCTCCTACAATGAGCAGTTCTTC.

This clone was counted a single time. J is TRBJ1-1 and V is TRBV5-1; D gene uncertain. Looked up from germline, CDR1 is SGHRS and CDR2 is YFSETQ. The CDR3 covers 14 residues. Trimming left V 1 base short and J 1 base short, with 8 bases between. CDR3 residues: CASSLSLTNTEAFF. CDR3 nucleotide sequence: TGCGCCAGCAGCTTGTCACTAACGAACACTGAAGCTTTCTTT.

The chain carries TRBV6-5 and TRBJ2-7, with TRBD2 matching 8 bases. Germline V gene data show CDR1 as MNHEY and CDR2 as SVGAGI. With V trimmed by 6 bases and J by 1 base, 8 bases remained unmatched. The CDR3 covers 15 residues. The CDR3 sequence is CASSPERGPSYEQYF. DNA of the CDR3: TGTGCCAGCAGCCCGGAGCGGGGGCCGTCCTACGAGCAGTACTTC.

The chain is built from TRBV19 and TRBJ1-1; D gene ambiguous. With 3 bases removed from V and 5 bases from J, the gap between germline ends came to 10 bases. CDR3 length: 13 amino acids. The germline V gene encodes CDR1 LNHDA and CDR2 SQIVND (reference sequence). CDR3: CASSITGRTEAFF. The CDR3 DNA sequence: TGTGCCAGTAGTATTACTGGGAGGACTGAAGCTTTCTTT.

This sequence joins TRBV30 and TRBJ1-5; 9 bases fit TRBD1. The CDR3 is made up of 15 amino acids. Germline-derived CDR1 and CDR2 are GTSNPN and SVGIG (reference sequence). V trimming: 0 bases; J trimming: 1 base; junction bases outside the gene matches: 1. CDR3 amino acids: CAWSVGQGSNQPQHF. CDR3 sequence (DNA): TGTGCCTGGAGTGTGGGACAGGGAAGCAATCAGCCCCAGCATTTT. The entire variable domain, with the rest obtained from reference TRBV30 and TRBJ1-5, is as follows: SQTIHQWPATLVQPVGSPLSLECTVEGTSNPNLYWYRQAAGRGLQLLFYSVGIGQISSEVPQNLSASRPQDRQFILSSKKLLLSDSGFYLCAWSVGQGSNQPQHFGDGTRLSIL.

The chain uses TRBV10-3 and TRBJ2-5; D remains ambiguous. Trimming cost V 5 bases and J 5 bases, with 12 bases left between them. Germline V gene sequence: CDR1 ENHRY, CDR2 SYGVKD. This CDR3 has 13 amino acids. The CDR3 bases are TGTGCCATCAGTATTAGTGTAGGGGAGACCCAGTACTTC. This codes for CAISISVGETQYF.

The CDR3 sequence: CASSVRLSSYEQYF. The CDR3 bases are TGTGCCAGCAGCGTTCGGCTGAGCTCCTACGAGCAGTACTTC. This chain links TRBV2 with TRBJ2-7; unclear D gene. The V and J ends lost 6 bases and 0 bases respectively, with 12 bases between them. This CDR3 is 14 amino acids long. Germline-derived CDR1 and CDR2 are SNHLY and FYNNEI. Full variable domain (rest looked up from reference TRBV2 and TRBJ2-7): EPEVTQTPSHQVTQMGQEVILRCVPISNHLYFYWYRQILGQKVEFLVSFYNNEISEKSEIFDDQFSVERPDGSNFTLKIRSTKLEDSAMYFCASSVRLSSYEQYFGPGTRLTVT.

V and J are TRBV7-6 and TRBJ2-3; 10 nucleotides line up with TRBD2. CDR3 size: 15 residues. In germline, CDR1 is SGHVS, CDR2 FNYEAQ. V lost 5 bases, J lost 1 base, and 3 bases stayed unmatched. The CDR3 DNA reads as TGTGCCAGCAGCCTCGGACTAGCGGGCACAGATACGCAGTATTTT. Translation gives CASSLGLAGTDTQYF. The full variable domain, in which reference TRBV7-6 and TRBJ2-3 provide the parts outside the CDR3, is GAGVSQSPRYKVTKRGQDVALRCDPISGHVSLYWYRQALGQGPEFLTYFNYEAQQDKSGLPNDRFSAERPEGSISTLTIQRTEQRDSAMYRCASSLGLAGTDTQYFGPGTRLTVL.

The rearrangement uses TRBV29-1 and TRBJ2-5, with 7 bases aligning to TRBD2. Germline V gene data show CDR1 as SQVTM and CDR2 as ANQGSEA. J was trimmed by 1 base and V by 6 bases; bases with no gene match: 11. The CDR3 extends over 15 amino acids. CDR3 sequence reads: CSVAGKRGVQETQYF. The CDR3 region has the DNA TGCAGCGTCGCCGGGAAGCGGGGCGTCCAAGAGACCCAGTACTTC.

A single count supports this clone. The chain joins TRBV7-9 to TRBJ1-4; no clear D gene. The germline gives CDR1 SEHNR, CDR2 FQNEAQ (reference sequence). Trimming pared 7 bases from V and 7 bases from J, leaving 13 bases between. This CDR3 is built from 13 residues. CDR3 nucleotide sequence: TGTGCCAGCACAGAGGGTGAGGTTGAAAAACTGTTTTTT. This gives the protein CASTEGEVEKLFF.

The V call is TRBV7-9, the J call TRBJ1-4, with 7 bases lining up with TRBD1. The CDR3 is 16 amino acids. V dropped 0 bases and J dropped 5; count of bases not matched to a gene: 6. The germline V gene encodes CDR1 SEHNR and CDR2 FQNEAQ (reference sequence). CDR3 in DNA: TGTGCCAGCAGCTTAGCACCGACAGGGTACAATGAAAAACTGTTTTTT. Protein product: CASSLAPTGYNEKLFF.

This clone was seen a few times. The chain links TRBV14 to TRBJ1-2; D is unclear. Germline CDR1 SGHDN, CDR2 FVKESK. V was cut by 1 base and J by 3 bases, with 12 bases left in between. The CDR3 contains 15 residues. The DNA of the CDR3 is TGTGCCAGCAGCCAAGTTGGCGGAGCTTACTATGGCTACACCTTC. This translates into CASSQVGGAYYGYTF.

The chain couples TRBV2 to TRBJ2-7, with D perhaps matching TRBD1 (6 bases). Trimming removed 8 bases from V and 4 bases from J, with 15 bases in between. This CDR3 contains 13 residues. Germline V gene data show CDR1 as SNHLY and CDR2 as FYNNEI. The CDR3 region has the DNA TGTGCCAGCGTGCAGGGGCTGGTGTACGAGCAGTACTTC. It encodes CASVQGLVYEQYF.